These T cell receptor beta chains were read from a single sample in a study of blood T cell repertoires in COVID-19. Generated by immunoSEQ multiplex PCR, the TCRdb table keeps only in-frame clones and is missing some. The table lists 200,000 or so clones, 85% of them singletons, with 2.9% in the top ten. Input material: peripheral blood. The receptors here all came from a man between 50 and 59 years old who had recovered from COVID-19. The CDR3 runs from the conserved cysteine through the conserved F or W. D genes are given only for firm matches. Expanded clones are given a class, and other clones once, few, many or no size at all.

V: TRBV5-1; length: 15; D: TRBD2; J: TRBJ2-1; size: -; CDR3: CASSLEPSGSSEQFF; DNA: TGCGCCAGCAGCTTGGAGCCTAGCGGGAGCTCTGAGCAGTTCTTC
V: TRBV28; length: 12; D: TRBD1; J: TRBJ2-7; size: -; CDR3: CASSRGQWEQYF; DNA: TGTGCCAGCAGTAGGGGACAGTGGGAGCAGTACTTC
V: TRBV2; length: 14; D: -; J: TRBJ2-1; size: -; CDR3: CASNTFGANNEQFF; DNA: TGTGCCAGCAACACATTTGGGGCAAATAATGAGCAGTTCTTC
V: TRBV18; length: 13; D: -; J: TRBJ1-5; size: -; CDR3: CASSPDRAQPQHF; DNA: TGTGCCAGCTCCCCCGACAGAGCTCAGCCCCAGCATTTT
V: TRBV15; length: 20; D: TRBD2; J: TRBJ2-2; size: -; CDR3: CATSRDFQRVAGANTGELFF; DNA: TGTGCCACCAGCAGAGATTTTCAGAGGGTAGCGGGGGCGAACACCGGGGAGCTGTTTTTT
V: TRBV3-1/TRBV3-2; length: 15; D: -; J: TRBJ1-5; size: -; CDR3: CASSQKGSGLQPQHF; DNA: TGTGCCAGCAGCCAAAAAGGCTCGGGTTTGCAGCCCCAGCATTTT
V: TRBV9; length: 17; D: TRBD2; J: TRBJ2-2; size: -; CDR3: CASSPRGLAGVGGELFF; DNA: TGTGCCAGCAGCCCTAGGGGATTAGCGGGAGTTGGCGGGGAGCTGTTTTTT
V: TRBV19; length: 17; D: TRBD1; J: TRBJ1-5; size: -; CDR3: CASSIYPGGAGNQPQHF; DNA: TGTGCCAGTAGTATATACCCAGGGGGCGCGGGCAATCAGCCCCAGCATTTT
V: TRBV2; length: 13; D: -; J: TRBJ2-3; size: -; CDR3: CATGGPSTDTQYF; DNA: TGTGCCACCGGTGGGCCAAGCACAGATACGCAGTATTTT
V: TRBV5-1; length: 15; D: TRBD2; J: TRBJ2-1; size: -; CDR3: CASSLLATREGEQFF; DNA: TGCGCCAGCAGCTTGTTAGCTACTAGGGAGGGTGAGCAGTTCTTC
V: TRBV9; length: 17; D: TRBD2; J: TRBJ2-5; size: -; CDR3: CASSVGGTSSSQETQYF; DNA: TGTGCCAGCAGCGTGGGCGGGACTAGCAGCTCCCAAGAGACCCAGTACTTC
V: TRBV28; length: 13; D: TRBD2; J: TRBJ2-1; size: -; CDR3: CASSGLGYNEQFF; DNA: TGTGCCAGCAGTGGACTAGGCTACAATGAGCAGTTCTTC
V: TRBV6-1; length: 16; D: -; J: TRBJ1-2; size: -; CDR3: CASSETQRGGYGGYTF; DNA: TGTGCCAGCAGTGAAACCCAGAGGGGGGGTTATGGTGGCTACACCTTC
V: TRBV9; length: 17; D: -; J: TRBJ2-3; size: -; CDR3: CASSVASERSSTDTQYF; DNA: TGTGCCAGCAGCGTAGCCTCCGAGCGGAGCAGCACAGATACGCAGTATTTT
V: TRBV2; length: 15; D: -; J: TRBJ1-5; size: -; CDR3: CASRRSAGGNQPQHF; DNA: TGTGCCAGCCGTCGATCCGCAGGTGGCAATCAGCCCCAGCATTTT
V: TRBV18; length: 15; D: TRBD2; J: TRBJ2-2; size: -; CDR3: CASSPLGLADGELFF; DNA: TGTGCCAGCTCACCCTTAGGACTAGCGGACGGGGAGCTGTTTTTT
V: TRBV10-1; length: 13; D: -; J: TRBJ2-7; size: once; CDR3: CASSLSRGSEQYF; DNA: TGCGCCAGCAGCCTCTCCCGAGGTTCCGAGCAGTACTTC
V: TRBV5-4; length: 16; D: -; J: TRBJ1-6; size: few; CDR3: CASTRRDYSYNSPLHF; DNA: TGTGCCAGCACCCGGAGGGACTACTCCTATAATTCACCCCTCCACTTT
V: TRBV7-2; length: 15; D: -; J: TRBJ1-1; size: -; CDR3: CASSLEMGRGTEAFF; DNA: TGTGCCAGCAGCTTAGAGATGGGGCGAGGCACTGAAGCTTTCTTT
V: TRBV27; length: 14; D: TRBD1; J: TRBJ2-7; size: -; CDR3: CASSLAGGPYEQYF; DNA: TGTGCCAGCAGTTTGGCAGGGGGTCCCTACGAGCAGTACTTC
V: TRBV3-1/TRBV3-2; length: 17; D: TRBD2; J: TRBJ2-1; size: once; CDR3: CASSQELLADSYNEQFF; DNA: TGTGCCAGCAGCCAAGAATTACTAGCGGATTCCTACAATGAGCAGTTCTTC
V: TRBV27; length: 13; D: -; J: TRBJ1-2; size: -; CDR3: CASSLRVGNGYTF; DNA: TGTGCCAGCAGTTTGAGGGTTGGGAACGGCTACACCTTC
V: TRBV15; length: 16; D: TRBD2; J: TRBJ2-1; size: -; CDR3: CATSRGGAGAYNEQFF; DNA: TGTGCCACCAGCAGAGGGGGTGCGGGAGCTTACAATGAGCAGTTCTTC
V: TRBV28; length: 16; D: -; J: TRBJ1-1; size: -; CDR3: CASNPPSGGRNTEAFF; DNA: TGTGCCAGCAACCCCCCCTCGGGGGGGAGGAACACTGAAGCTTTCTTT
V: TRBV28; length: 13; D: -; J: TRBJ1-1; size: -; CDR3: CASRGQGNTEAFF; DNA: TGTGCCAGCAGGGGGCAGGGGAACACTGAAGCTTTCTTT
V: TRBV10-2; length: 15; D: TRBD2; J: TRBJ2-7; size: -; CDR3: CASSGSGGRADEQYF; DNA: TGCGCCAGCAGTGGCTCTGGCGGGAGGGCCGACGAGCAGTACTTC
V: TRBV27; length: 15; D: TRBD1; J: TRBJ1-5; size: -; CDR3: CASSRQQGYNQPQHF; DNA: TGTGCCAGCAGTCGTCAACAGGGGTACAATCAGCCCCAGCATTTT
V: TRBV5-5; length: 16; D: -; J: TRBJ1-1; size: -; CDR3: CASSISPSGANTEAFF; DNA: TGTGCCAGCAGCATTTCGCCGTCGGGTGCGAACACTGAAGCTTTCTTT
V: TRBV19; length: 13; D: TRBD1; J: TRBJ1-1; size: -; CDR3: CASRDRQNTEAFF; DNA: TGTGCCAGTAGGGACAGGCAGAACACTGAAGCTTTCTTT
V: TRBV20-1; length: 15; D: -; J: TRBJ1-5; size: -; CDR3: CSASRGGISNQPQHF; DNA: TGCAGTGCTAGTAGGGGAGGGATCAGCAATCAGCCCCAGCATTTT
V: TRBV28; length: 13; D: TRBD1; J: TRBJ2-7; size: -; CDR3: CASTTGGFYEQYF; DNA: TGTGCCAGCACGACAGGGGGGTTCTACGAGCAGTACTTC
V: TRBV28; length: 15; D: TRBD1; J: TRBJ2-3; size: -; CDR3: CASPPALDRRDTQYF; DNA: TGTGCCAGCCCCCCGGCCCTGGACAGGAGAGATACGCAGTATTTT
V: TRBV7-8; length: 19; D: TRBD2; J: TRBJ2-7; size: -; CDR3: CASSPYINPREASSYEQYF; DNA: TGTGCCAGCAGCCCCTACATAAATCCGCGGGAGGCGAGCTCCTACGAGCAGTACTTC
V: TRBV11-2; length: 16; D: TRBD2; J: TRBJ2-3; size: once; CDR3: CASSIIPGLGRDTQYF; DNA: TGTGCCAGCAGCATCATACCGGGACTAGGGAGAGATACGCAGTATTTT
V: TRBV14; length: 15; D: TRBD2; J: TRBJ2-5; size: -; CDR3: CASSQTSGKGETLYF; DNA: TGTGCCAGCAGCCAGACTAGCGGGAAGGGAGAGACCCTGTACTTC
V: TRBV3-1/TRBV3-2; length: 17; D: -; J: TRBJ2-4; size: -; CDR3: CASSPKSGSGNKNIQYF; DNA: TGTGCCAGCAGCCCGAAGTCCGGGAGTGGGAACAAAAACATTCAGTACTTC